Detailed here is one T cell receptor beta chain. These data come from a study of Ad26.COV2.S vaccination and SARS-CoV-2 variants. At the level of the study: The authors gave Ad26.COV2.S intramuscularly, either once or twice 56 days apart.

Assay used: immunoSEQ multiplex PCR; TCRdb lists only in-frame clones, some missing. This sample carries some 340,000 clones, about 86% of them seen once, and the ten largest clones take less than 2%. Treatment denoted: 15 to 20 received Ad26.COV2.S at low or high dose, single or two shots; five or six received placebo; per-sample allocation not given. Sampling occurred on day 63 after the first vaccine or placebo injection. Trimming shortened V by 2 bases and J by 2 bases, and 9 bases separated the two germline ends. The CDR3 loop spans 14 amino acids. Germline CDR1 is MNHEY and CDR2 is SVGAGI. The TCR was taken from a person between 18 and 60 years old who received the Ad26.COV2.S COVID-19 vaccine or a placebo. Sequenced here: peripheral blood, sampled in a trial of Ad26.COV2.S vaccine versus placebo. The V and J genes are TRBV6-5 and TRBJ1-2; D is perhaps TRBD1 (6 bases). The CDR3 coding sequence is TGTGCCAGCAGTTACATAACAGGGAACTATGGCTACACCTTC. Protein: CASSYITGNYGYTF.